The T cell receptor beta chain under discussion was sequenced for a study of cytomegalovirus exposure and HLA in healthy donors. Unrecorded immune exposures were likely, despite nominal health at sampling. Details on this clone: Its target is unknown.

PCR was performed using 60 Vbeta and 13 Jbeta primers. Measured with immunoSEQ multiplex PCR; TCRdb has only the in-frame clones, and not every one. The sample spans 100,000 to 150,000 clones; the ten largest clones claim 1.5% to 2%. General study points: The study carried out a later analysis of TCR beta sequences. It associated around 17,000 of them with specific HLA alleles at a false discovery rate of 0.05. With further analysis later on, most CMV-associated TCR beta chains appeared HLA-restricted.

The germline V gene has CDR1 WSHSY and CDR2 SAAADI. Germline trimming cut 8 bases from V and 2 bases from J; bases unmatched to any gene: 11. This CDR3 is built from 15 residues. Sequences were obtained from PBMCs. The TCR was taken from a woman aged 40 to 50 in good health and CMV-seropositive. The rearrangement links TRBV10-2 to TRBJ2-7, with 8 bases lining up with TRBD1. In nucleotides, the CDR3 is TGCGCCAGCCGAGAAACAGGACAGGGCCCCTACGAGCAGTACTTC. The encoded protein is CASRETGQGPYEQYF.